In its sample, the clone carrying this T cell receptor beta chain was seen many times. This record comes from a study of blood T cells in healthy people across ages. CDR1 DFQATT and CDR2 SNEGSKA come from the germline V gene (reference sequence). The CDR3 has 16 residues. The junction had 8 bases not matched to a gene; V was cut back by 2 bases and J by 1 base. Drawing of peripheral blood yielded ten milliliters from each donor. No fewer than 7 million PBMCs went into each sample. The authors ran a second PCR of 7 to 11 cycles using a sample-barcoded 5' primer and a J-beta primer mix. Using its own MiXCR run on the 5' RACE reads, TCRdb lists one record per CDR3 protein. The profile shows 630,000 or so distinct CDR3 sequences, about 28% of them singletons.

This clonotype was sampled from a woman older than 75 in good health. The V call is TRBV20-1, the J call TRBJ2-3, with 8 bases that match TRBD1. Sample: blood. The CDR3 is CSARPRRTGRTDTQYF. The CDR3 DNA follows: TGCAGTGCTAGACCCCGACGGACAGGGCGCACAGATACGCAGTATTTT.